The rows below give T cell receptor beta chains drawn from one sample of a study of preoperative IRX-2 immunotherapy in early breast cancer. Libraries were prepared by immunoSEQ multiplex PCR; TCRdb keeps only in-frame clonotypes and omits some of them. The sample records roughly 10,000 clones, 65% to 90% being singletons. The source was lymph node tissue, collected before IRX-2 immunotherapy. The origin of the receptors is a human donor with breast cancer. The CDR3 runs from the conserved cysteine through the conserved F or W. A D gene is named only where the DNA matches it firmly. Only some rows state a clone size, as once, few, many or a class for expanded clones.

clone size	J gene	V gene	CDR3 length	D gene	CDR3 DNA	CDR3 protein
.	TRBJ2-3	TRBV7-1	16	TRBD2	TGTGCCAGCAGCTTCATCACTAGCGGGAGGACAGATACGCAGTATTTT	CASSFITSGRTDTQYF
once	TRBJ2-7	TRBV28	18	TRBD2	TGTGCCAGCAGTGGACTTGGACTAGCGGGAGGAAACTCCTACGAGCAGTACTTC	CASSGLGLAGGNSYEQYF
few	TRBJ1-3	TRBV11-3	16	TRBD1	TGTGCCAGCAGCTTAGATAGTGGACAGGCTGGAAACACCATATATTTT	CASSLDSGQAGNTIYF
.	TRBJ2-3	TRBV15	16	.	TGTGCCACCAGCAGGCCTTCTGGGGGGCCCACAGATACGCAGTATTTT	CATSRPSGGPTDTQYF
.	TRBJ2-7	TRBV18	15	TRBD1	TGTGCCAGCTCACCCGGGACAGAGCATGCCTACGAGCAGTACTTC	CASSPGTEHAYEQYF
.	TRBJ1-1	TRBV12-2	14	.	TGTGCCACCTCAACTATAGTAGGTGGAACTGAAGCTTTCTTT	CATSTIVGGTEAFF
.	TRBJ2-7	TRBV23-1	13	.	TGCGCCAGCAGCCGGGGGTTTAGCGACGAGCAGTACTTC	CASSRGFSDEQYF
.	TRBJ2-1	TRBV6-8	14	.	TGTGCCAGCAGTACAAGACAGGGAGGTATTGAGCAGTTCTTC	CASSTRQGGIEQFF
.	TRBJ1-3	TRBV6-8	13	.	TGTGCCAGCAGTGTGACAGCTGGAAACACCATATATTTT	CASSVTAGNTIYF
.	TRBJ2-3	TRBV12-5	17	TRBD2	TGTGCTAGTGGTTTGGGACTAGCGGGAGAGGGCACAGATACGCAGTATTTT	CASGLGLAGEGTDTQYF
few	TRBJ1-5	TRBV6-8	15	TRBD1	TGTGCCAGCAGTTACAGGACAGGGAGCAATCAGCCCCAGCATTTT	CASSYRTGSNQPQHF
few	TRBJ1-2	TRBV6-8	14	.	TGTGCCAGCAGTTACTCGAGGACAGCGGATGGCTACACCTTC	CASSYSRTADGYTF
.	TRBJ1-5	TRBV28	15	TRBD1	TGTGCCAGCAGGACAGGGGACTATAGCAATCAGCCCCAGCATTTT	CASRTGDYSNQPQHF
.	TRBJ1-1	TRBV19	15	.	TGTGCCAGTAGTATAGGGGGGACGGTATACACTGAAGCTTTCTTT	CASSIGGTVYTEAFF
few	TRBJ1-5	TRBV11-3	17	TRBD1	TGTGCCAGCAGCCCGACAGGGGCGAAGTATAGCAATCAGCCCCAGCATTTT	CASSPTGAKYSNQPQHF
.	TRBJ1-1	TRBV7-6	18	.	TGTGCCAGCAGCTTGATCTCCCATATTGTTGGGGGGTTCACTGAAGCTTTCTTT	CASSLISHIVGGFTEAFF
.	TRBJ2-2	TRBV6-8	14	TRBD1	TGTGCCAGCAGCGGGGACAGGGGAACCGGGGAGCTGTTTTTT	CASSGDRGTGELFF
once	TRBJ1-5	TRBV22-1	15	.	TGTGCCACCAGTGACCCTAGACAGGGCAATCAGCCCCAGCATTTT	CATSDPRQGNQPQHF
.	TRBJ2-1	TRBV10-1	11	.	TGCGCCAGCAGTGAGTACAATGAGCAGTTCTTC	CASSEYNEQFF
once	TRBJ2-6	TRBV6-8	15	.	TGTGCCAGCAGTTCCCTTATTACTGGGGCCAACGTCCTGACTTTC	CASSSLITGANVLTF
.	TRBJ1-1	TRBV19	16	.	TGTGCCAGTAGTCCTAGGTCGGGACATCTGAACACTGAAGCTTTCTTT	CASSPRSGHLNTEAFF
once	TRBJ2-1	TRBV11-3	14	.	TGTGCCAGCAGCTTGGGGTCGGGAGAGGGTGAGCAGTTCTTC	CASSLGSGEGEQFF
.	TRBJ2-7	TRBV5-1	14	.	TGCGCCAGCAGCTTGTACAGCAACACCTACGAGCAGTACTTC	CASSLYSNTYEQYF
few	TRBJ1-4	TRBV25-1	15	.	TGTGCCAGCAGTGAATTGACAGGCGATAATGAAAAACTGTTTTTT	CASSELTGDNEKLFF
.	TRBJ1-1	TRBV22-1	16	.	TGTGCCAGCAGTTACGCTGACAGGAGTTGGAACACTGAAGCTTTCTTT	CASSYADRSWNTEAFF
.	TRBJ1-1	TRBV7-6	14	.	TGTGCCAGCAGCTTAAACAGGGAAAATTCTGAAGCTTTCTTT	CASSLNRENSEAFF
few	TRBJ2-5	TRBV29-1	19	TRBD2	TGCAGCGTTGCCTATAGTGTCGGACTAGCGGGAGGAGGTAGGGAGACCCAGTACTTC	CSVAYSVGLAGGGRETQYF
.	TRBJ2-5	TRBV11-3	16	.	TGTGCCAGCAGCTTGGGGAGTGGGGGGTCAAAAGAGACCCAGTACTTC	CASSLGSGGSKETQYF
.	TRBJ2-7	TRBV6-8	15	.	TGTGCCAGCAGCGATTATCAAGGAAGGAGATACGAGCAGTACTTC	CASSDYQGRRYEQYF
.	TRBJ1-1	TRBV30	11	.	TGTGCCTGGCAGGGAAACACTGAAGCTTTCTTT	CAWQGNTEAFF
.	TRBJ1-5	TRBV18	15	TRBD1	TGTGCCAGCTCACAGGACAGGGGGCGCGATCAGCCCCAGCATTTT	CASSQDRGRDQPQHF
.	TRBJ2-1	TRBV15	18	TRBD2	TGTGCCACCAGCAGAGGGGGCGGGAGGGCCGTCTCCTACAATGAGCAGTTCTTC	CATSRGGGRAVSYNEQFF
.	TRBJ1-2	TRBV19	14	TRBD1	TGTGCCAGTCTAGGGGGCAGCCTAGGAGATGGCTACACCTTC	CASLGGSLGDGYTF
.	TRBJ2-3	TRBV7-1	15	TRBD2	TGTGCCAGCAGCGTACTAGCGGGAGTTGGAGATACGCAGTATTTT	CASSVLAGVGDTQYF
.	TRBJ2-2	TRBV11-3	14	.	TGTGCCAGCAGCTTATCAGCGAACACCGGGGAGCTGTTTTTT	CASSLSANTGELFF
few	TRBJ1-5	TRBV11-3	15	TRBD1	TGTGCCAGCAGCCTTGGATCGACAGGGAATCAGCCCCAGCATTTT	CASSLGSTGNQPQHF
once	TRBJ2-1	TRBV6-8	20	TRBD2	TGTGCCAGCAGAACGGGGCCGGGACTAGCGGATCTCCCTGGTTGGAATGAGCAGTTCTTC	CASRTGPGLADLPGWNEQFF
.	TRBJ1-5	TRBV7-5	16	.	TGTGCCAGCAGCTTAGAGGCGTCGGGGGAGGGTCAGCCCCAGCATTTT	CASSLEASGEGQPQHF
.	TRBJ1-5	TRBV15	16	.	TGTGCCACCAGCAGACTGGGCCAATATAGCAATCAGCCCCAGCATTTT	CATSRLGQYSNQPQHF
medium-sized	TRBJ2-7	TRBV11-3	19	TRBD2	TGTGCCAGCAGCTTGCAATTCGGACTAGCGGGAGGCAGGTTTTACGAGCAGTACTTC	CASSLQFGLAGGRFYEQYF
.	TRBJ1-4	TRBV5-1	14	TRBD1	TGCGCCAGCAGTCAGGGACAGGGGAATGAAAAACTGTTTTTT	CASSQGQGNEKLFF
.	TRBJ2-3	TRBV25-1	15	.	TGTGCCAGCAAGTTCTTTGTGGGCACTCCAGATACGCAGTATTTT	CASKFFVGTPDTQYF
once	TRBJ2-3	TRBV7-5	14	.	TGTACCAGCAGCCCAGGGCAGTCCGGAGATACGCAGTATTTT	CTSSPGQSGDTQYF